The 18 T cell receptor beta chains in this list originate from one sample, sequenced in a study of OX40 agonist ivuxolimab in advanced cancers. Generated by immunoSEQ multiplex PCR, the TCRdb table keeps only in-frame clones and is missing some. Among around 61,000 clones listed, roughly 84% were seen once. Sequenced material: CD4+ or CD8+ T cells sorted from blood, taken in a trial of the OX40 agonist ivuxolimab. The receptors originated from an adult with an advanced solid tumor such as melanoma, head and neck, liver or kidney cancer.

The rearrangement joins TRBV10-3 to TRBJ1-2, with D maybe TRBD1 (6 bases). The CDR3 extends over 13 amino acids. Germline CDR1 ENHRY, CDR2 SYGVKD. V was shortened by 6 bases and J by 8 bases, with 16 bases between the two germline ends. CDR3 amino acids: CAIRKDRGEGYTF. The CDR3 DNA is TGTGCCATCAGGAAGGACAGAGGGGAGGGCTACACCTTC.

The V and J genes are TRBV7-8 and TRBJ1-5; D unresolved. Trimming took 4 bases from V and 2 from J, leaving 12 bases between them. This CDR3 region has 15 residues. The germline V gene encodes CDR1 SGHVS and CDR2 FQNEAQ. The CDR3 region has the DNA TGTGCCAGCAGCTCCCTTGGTCTGGGCAATCAGCCCCAGCATTTT. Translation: CASSSLGLGNQPQHF.

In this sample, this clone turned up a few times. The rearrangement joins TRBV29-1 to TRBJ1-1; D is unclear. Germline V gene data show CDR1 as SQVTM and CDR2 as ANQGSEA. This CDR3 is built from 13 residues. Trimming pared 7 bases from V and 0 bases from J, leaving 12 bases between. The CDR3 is CSAQPRMNTEAFF. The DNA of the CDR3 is TGCAGCGCTCAGCCACGCATGAACACTGAAGCTTTCTTT.

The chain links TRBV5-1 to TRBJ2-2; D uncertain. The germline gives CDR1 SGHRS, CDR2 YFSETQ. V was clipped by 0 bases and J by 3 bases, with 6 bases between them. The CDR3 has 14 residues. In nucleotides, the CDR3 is TGCGCCAGCAGCTTGGAGGTCGACACCGGGGAGCTGTTTTTT. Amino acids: CASSLEVDTGELFF.

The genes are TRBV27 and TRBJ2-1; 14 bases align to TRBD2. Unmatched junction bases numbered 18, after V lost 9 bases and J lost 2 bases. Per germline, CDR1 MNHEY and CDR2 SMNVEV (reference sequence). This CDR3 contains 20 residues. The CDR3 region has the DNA TGTGCCAGTAGCCCCCCGCAGGGACTAGCGGGAGAGGCGGCCTACAATGAGCAGTTCTTC. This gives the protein CASSPPQGLAGEAAYNEQFF.

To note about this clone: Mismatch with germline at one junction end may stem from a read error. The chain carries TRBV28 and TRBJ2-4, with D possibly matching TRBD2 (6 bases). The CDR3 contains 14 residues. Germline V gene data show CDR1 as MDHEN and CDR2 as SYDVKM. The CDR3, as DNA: TGTGCCAGCACGGGACTCCGGGACGGACCAACCGGGGACTTC. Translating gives CASTGLRDGPTGDF.

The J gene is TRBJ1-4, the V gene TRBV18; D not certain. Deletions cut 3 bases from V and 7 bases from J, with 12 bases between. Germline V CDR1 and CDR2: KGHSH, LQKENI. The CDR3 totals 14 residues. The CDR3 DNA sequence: TGTGCCAGCTCACCGAAGGACCGTGGTGAAAAACTGTTTTTT. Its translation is CASSPKDRGEKLFF.

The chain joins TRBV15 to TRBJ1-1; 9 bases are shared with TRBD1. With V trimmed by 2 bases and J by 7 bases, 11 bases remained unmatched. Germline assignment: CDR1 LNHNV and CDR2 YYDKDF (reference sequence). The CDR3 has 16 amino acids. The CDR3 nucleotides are TGTGCCACCAGCAGAAAACAGACAGGGGGAGCGAATGAAGCTTTCTTT. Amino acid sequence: CATSRKQTGGANEAFF.

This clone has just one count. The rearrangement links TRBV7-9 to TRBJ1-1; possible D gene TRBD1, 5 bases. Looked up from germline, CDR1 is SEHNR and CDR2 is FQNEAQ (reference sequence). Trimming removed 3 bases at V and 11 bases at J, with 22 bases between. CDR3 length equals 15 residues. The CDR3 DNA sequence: TGTGCCAGCAGCTTTGAGTTTGAGGGGCCCGGGCCCGCTTTCTTT. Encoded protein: CASSFEFEGPGPAFF.

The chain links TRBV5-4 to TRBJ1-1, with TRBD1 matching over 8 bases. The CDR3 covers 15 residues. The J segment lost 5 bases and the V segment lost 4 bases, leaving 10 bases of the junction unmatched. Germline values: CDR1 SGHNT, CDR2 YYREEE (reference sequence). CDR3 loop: CASSPRSRGPTEAFF. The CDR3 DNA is TGTGCCAGCAGCCCAAGGAGCAGGGGGCCGACTGAAGCTTTCTTT.

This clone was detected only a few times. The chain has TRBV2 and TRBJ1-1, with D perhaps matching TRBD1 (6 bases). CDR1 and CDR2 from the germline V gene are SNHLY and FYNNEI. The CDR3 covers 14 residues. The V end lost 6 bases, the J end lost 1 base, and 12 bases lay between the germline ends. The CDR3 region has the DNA TGTGCCAGCAGAAGACAGGCATCGAACACTGAAGCTTTCTTT. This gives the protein CASRRQASNTEAFF.

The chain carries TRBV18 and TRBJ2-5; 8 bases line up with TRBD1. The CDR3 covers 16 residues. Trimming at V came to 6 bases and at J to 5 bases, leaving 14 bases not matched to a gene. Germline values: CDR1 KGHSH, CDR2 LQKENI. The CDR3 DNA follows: TGTGCCAGCTCGCCTCCCCGGACAGGGCTGGGGGAGACCCAGTACTTC. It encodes CASSPPRTGLGETQYF. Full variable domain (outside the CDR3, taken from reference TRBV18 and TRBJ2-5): NAGVMQNPRHLVRRRGQEARLRCSPMKGHSHVYWYRQLPEEGLKFMVYLQKENIIDESGMPKERFSAEFPKEGPSILRIQQVVRGDSAAYFCASSPPRTGLGETQYFGPGTRLLVL.

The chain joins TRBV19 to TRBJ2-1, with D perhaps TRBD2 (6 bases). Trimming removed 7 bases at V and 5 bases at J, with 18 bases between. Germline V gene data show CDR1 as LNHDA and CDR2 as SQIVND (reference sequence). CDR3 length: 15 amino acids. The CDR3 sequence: CASTVLVGGNNEQFF. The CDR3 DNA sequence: TGTGCCAGTACCGTGCTAGTGGGGGGAAACAATGAGCAGTTCTTC.

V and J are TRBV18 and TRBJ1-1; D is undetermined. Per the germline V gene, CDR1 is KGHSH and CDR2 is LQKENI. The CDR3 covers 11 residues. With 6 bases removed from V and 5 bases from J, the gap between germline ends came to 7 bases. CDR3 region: CASSRETEAFF. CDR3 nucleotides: TGTGCCAGCTCTAGGGAAACTGAAGCTTTCTTT.

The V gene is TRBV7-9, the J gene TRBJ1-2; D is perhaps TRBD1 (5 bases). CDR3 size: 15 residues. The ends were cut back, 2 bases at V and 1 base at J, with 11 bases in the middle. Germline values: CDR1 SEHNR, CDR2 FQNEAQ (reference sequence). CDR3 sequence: CASSLNEGLNYGYTF. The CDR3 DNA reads TGTGCCAGCAGCTTAAATGAGGGGCTTAACTATGGCTACACCTTC.

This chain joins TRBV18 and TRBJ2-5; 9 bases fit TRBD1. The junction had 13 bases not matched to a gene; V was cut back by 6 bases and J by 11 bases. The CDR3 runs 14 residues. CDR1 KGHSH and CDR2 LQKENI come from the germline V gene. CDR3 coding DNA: TGTGCCAGCTCGTCCGGGACAGGGTTGGTAGAGCAGTACTTC. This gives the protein CASSSGTGLVEQYF.

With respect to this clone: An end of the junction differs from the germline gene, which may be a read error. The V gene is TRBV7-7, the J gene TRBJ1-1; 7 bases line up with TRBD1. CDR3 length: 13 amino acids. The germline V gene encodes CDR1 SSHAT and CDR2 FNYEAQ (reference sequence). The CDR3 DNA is TGTGCTAGCAGCTTAGACAGGGACACTGAAGCTTTCTTT. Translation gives CASSLDRDTEAFF.

The CDR3 bases are TGTGCCATCAGGGACAGGGGGGAGCAGTACTTC. This sequence encodes CAIRDRGEQYF. J is TRBJ2-7 and V is TRBV10-3, with 10 bases lining up with TRBD1. The CDR3 is made up of 11 amino acids. Germline V gene lookup returns CDR1 ENHRY and CDR2 SYGVKD. V trimming: 6 bases; J trimming: 7 bases; junction bases outside the gene matches: 0.